This T cell receptor (beta chain) derives from a study of T cell responses to AZD1222 COVID-19 vaccine. General study points: Only a handful of AZD1222 recipients tested seropositive at baseline. Clonal diversity may have been underestimated, and the donors were mostly white British, with more females than males.

Only a few counts were recorded for this clone. The antigen is unknown. CDR1 is SQVTM, CDR2 ANQGSEA, per germline. This CDR3 contains 13 residues. Between the trimmed V and J ends, which lost 6 bases and 6 bases, there was a span of 17 bases. The data were produced by immunoSEQ multiplex PCR, yet TCRdb's version contains in-frame clones alone and is incomplete. The data hold 66,000 or so clones, with approximately 85% observed a single time. This receptor was taken from an adult in good health. The source material was peripheral blood, sampled on day 0 of MenACWY control vaccination. The chain recombines TRBV29-1 with TRBJ1-1; weak D call: TRBD1 (6 bases). The CDR3 DNA reads as TGCAGCGTGGCACCCAGGGGAGGATCTGAAGCTTTCTTT. It specifies CSVAPRGGSEAFF.